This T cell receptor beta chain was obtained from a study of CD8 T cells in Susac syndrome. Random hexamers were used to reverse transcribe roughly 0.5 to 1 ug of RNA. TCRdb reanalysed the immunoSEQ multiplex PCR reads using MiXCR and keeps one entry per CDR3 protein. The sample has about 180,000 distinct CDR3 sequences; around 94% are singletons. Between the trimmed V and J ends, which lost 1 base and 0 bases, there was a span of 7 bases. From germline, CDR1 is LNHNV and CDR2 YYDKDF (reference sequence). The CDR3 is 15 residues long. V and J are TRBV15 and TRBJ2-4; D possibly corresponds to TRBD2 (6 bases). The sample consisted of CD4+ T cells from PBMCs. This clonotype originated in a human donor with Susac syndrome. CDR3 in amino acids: CATSRGGTAKNIQYF. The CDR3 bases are TGTGCCACCAGCAGAGGCGGGACAGCCAAAAACATTCAGTACTTC.